These 18 T cell receptor beta chains originate from one sample sequenced in a study of T cell changes during pregnancy in multiple sclerosis (dated by TCRdb to between 2018 and 2021). The protocol used for the library was the immunoSEQ multiplex PCR assay. The table was pulled from immuneACCESS by TCRdb, which kept in-frame rearrangements only. Such tables lose some clones; where checked, under half of the loss comes from unresolved V genes, and the rest has no known cause. Present in this sample are 40,000 or so clones, roughly nine tenths of which were seen just once. The top ten hold over 5% of the sample. Sequencing was performed on CD8+ T cells from peripheral blood mononuclear cells, taken in the second trimester of pregnancy. All receptors come from a female donor with multiple sclerosis, enrolled in a pregnancy study.

The DNA for the CDR3 is TGCGCCAGCAGCTTGGGTACTAGCGGGAGCTACGAGCAGTACTTC. Protein sequence: CASSLGTSGSYEQYF. V usage is TRBV5-1 and J usage is TRBJ2-7, with 11 bases identical to TRBD2. The V gene end was trimmed by 0 bases and the J gene end by 3 bases; junction bases not matched to a gene: 2. Germline CDR1 and CDR2: SGHRS and YFSETQ. The CDR3 runs to 15 residues.

The chain joins TRBV25-1 to TRBJ2-7; D possibly corresponds to TRBD2 (5 bases). This CDR3 comprises 13 residues. From germline, CDR1 is MGHDK and CDR2 SYGVNS. The V end was cut by 1 base, the J end by 6 bases, with 10 bases between. CDR3 protein: CASSEFRGGEQYF. In nucleotides, the CDR3 is TGTGCCAGCAGTGAATTTAGAGGAGGCGAGCAGTACTTC.

V usage is TRBV30 and J usage is TRBJ1-5, with a possible D match to TRBD1 (6 bases). CDR3 length: 14 amino acids. Germline V lookup: CDR1 GTSNPN, CDR2 SVGIG (reference sequence). V lost 1 base, J lost 7 bases, and 14 bases lay in between. For the CDR3, the DNA is TGTGCCTGGAGTGGGGGGCAGGGGCTCCAGCCCCAGCATTTT. It codes for CAWSGGQGLQPQHF.

The rearrangement links TRBV11-2 to TRBJ2-2, with 9 bases aligning to TRBD1. J gave up 3 bases and V 5 bases, and 4 bases lay outside the gene matches. CDR1 is SGHAT, CDR2 FQNNGV, per germline. The CDR3 is 15 amino acids. In DNA, the CDR3 is TGTGCCAGCAGCGCTTACAGGGGGCACACCGGGGAGCTGTTTTTT. This translates into CASSAYRGHTGELFF.

The gene calls are TRBV10-3 and TRBJ2-5; D is ambiguous. This CDR3 contains 13 residues. Trimming took off 5 bases at V and 5 bases at J, with 12 bases between the two ends. CDR1 is ENHRY, CDR2 SYGVKD, per germline. This CDR3 is CAISPPGEETQYF. The CDR3 DNA reads as TGTGCCATCAGTCCTCCAGGCGAGGAGACCCAGTACTTC.

The chain joins TRBV6-1 to TRBJ2-7, with D tentatively TRBD2 (6 bases). The length of the CDR3 is 13 residues. The V and J ends lost 7 bases and 7 bases respectively, with 17 bases between them. The germline CDR1 and CDR2 sequences are MNHNS and SASEGT. CDR3 in amino acids: CASTPGGVAEQYF. The CDR3 nucleotides read TGTGCCAGCACCCCCGGAGGGGTAGCTGAGCAGTACTTC.

This sequence joins TRBV29-1 and TRBJ2-7; 7 positions match TRBD1. The germline V gene encodes CDR1 SQVTM and CDR2 ANQGSEA. This CDR3 contains 12 residues. J gave up 7 bases and V 3 bases, and 6 bases lay outside the gene matches. CDR3 sequence: CSVETRDREQYF. CDR3 DNA sequence: TGCAGCGTTGAGACCCGGGACAGAGAGCAGTACTTC.

This clone appeared once. This chain joins TRBV6-5 and TRBJ2-2, with D possibly being TRBD2 (5 bases). Per the germline V gene, CDR1 is MNHEY and CDR2 is SVGAGI. The CDR3 runs to 14 residues. The germline V and J ends were trimmed by 4 bases and 3 bases, with 9 bases remaining between them. Here the CDR3 reads CASSSPGYTGELFF. Written as DNA, the CDR3 is TGTGCCAGCAGTTCCCCGGGGTACACCGGGGAGCTGTTTTTT.

This chain joins TRBV30 and TRBJ2-1, with 16 bases that match TRBD2. The germline V gene encodes CDR1 GTSNPN and CDR2 SVGIG (reference sequence). The length of the CDR3 is 20 residues. V was pared by 1 base and J by 0 bases, with 9 bases of the junction left unmatched. The CDR3 DNA follows: TGTGCCTGGAGTGGAGGGACTAGCGGGGGGGATTCGATCTCCTACAATGAGCAGTTCTTC. As protein: CAWSGGTSGGDSISYNEQFF.

The genes are TRBV5-6 and TRBJ2-7; 8 bases map to TRBD1. The CDR3 extends over 15 amino acids. CDR1 is SGHDT and CDR2 is YYEEEE in the germline V gene. V lost 1 base to trimming and J lost 2 bases; unmatched junction nucleotides: 5. Here the CDR3 reads CASSLRGTGPYEQYF. The CDR3 nucleotides read TGTGCCAGCAGCTTGAGGGGGACAGGTCCCTACGAGCAGTACTTC.

This clone was counted once. The J gene is TRBJ1-1, the V gene TRBV6-6; D is possibly TRBD1 (6 bases). CDR3 size: 13 residues. Germline CDR1 is MNHNY and CDR2 is SVGAGI (reference sequence). V lost 5 bases, J lost 4 bases, and 11 bases lay in between. In DNA, the CDR3 is TGTGCCAGCAGTCACAGGGAAGCCACTGAAGCTTTCTTT. It encodes CASSHREATEAFF.

The chain employs TRBV9 and TRBJ2-3; TRBD2 matches 8 bases. Germline CDR1 is SGDLS and CDR2 is YYNGEE. The CDR3 covers 15 residues. V lost 0 bases to trimming and J lost 1 base; unmatched junction nucleotides: 1. This chain's CDR3 is CASSVGRGGTDTQYF. The CDR3 DNA reads as TGTGCCAGCAGCGTAGGGCGGGGGGGCACAGATACGCAGTATTTT.

The chain recombines TRBV4-2 with TRBJ1-4, with 10 bases identical to TRBD1. V lost 0 bases and J lost 5; bases outside the gene matches: 3. This CDR3 has 16 residues. CDR1 and CDR2 from the germline V gene are LGHNA and YNFKEQ. The CDR3 DNA is TGTGCCAGCAGCCAAGATGGGGGACAGGGGAATGAAAAACTGTTTTTT. Amino acid sequence: CASSQDGGQGNEKLFF.

This clone was observed a single time. J is TRBJ2-7 and V is TRBV9, with a tentative D call TRBD1 (6 bases). Germline CDR1 reads SGDLS; CDR2 reads YYNGEE. The CDR3 totals 14 residues. V dropped 4 bases and J dropped 2 bases, with 13 bases sitting between them. The CDR3 protein is CASSPGQRTYEQYF. The CDR3 DNA is TGTGCCAGCAGCCCAGGACAGCGAACCTACGAGCAGTACTTC.

The chain has TRBV10-3 and TRBJ2-5, with 7 bases lining up with TRBD2. V lost 0 bases, J lost 5 bases, and 3 bases stayed unmatched. Germline V CDR1 and CDR2: ENHRY, SYGVKD. This CDR3 region has 14 residues. CDR3 protein: CAISESSGGETQYF. The CDR3, as DNA: TGTGCCATCAGTGAGTCTTCGGGGGGTGAGACCCAGTACTTC.

The J gene is TRBJ2-1, the V gene TRBV7-9, with TRBD2 matching over 8 bases. J lost 6 bases, V lost 2 bases, and 15 bases had no gene match. The CDR3 loop spans 18 amino acids. CDR1 SEHNR and CDR2 FQNEAQ come from the germline V gene (reference sequence). In DNA form, the CDR3 reads TGTGCCAGCAGCTTATTACCCTTAGCGGGGAGCTATTTCAATGAGCAGTTCTTC. Its protein is CASSLLPLAGSYFNEQFF.

This clone was observed a few times. This chain uses TRBV25-1 with TRBJ2-2; 8 nucleotides agree with TRBD1. Germline values: CDR1 MGHDK, CDR2 SYGVNS. The trim removed 2 bases at V and 3 bases at J, leaving 2 bases unmatched. This CDR3 comprises 15 residues. CDR3 bases: TGTGCCAGCAGTGAACCGGACAGGGACACCGGGGAGCTGTTTTTT. Amino acid sequence: CASSEPDRDTGELFF.

The chain is built from TRBV6-1 and TRBJ1-5; D is ambiguous. This CDR3 is built from 16 residues. Per the germline V gene, CDR1 is MNHNS and CDR2 is SASEGT. V was cut by 2 bases and J by 0 bases, with 11 bases left in between. The CDR3 protein is CASSESRYNSNQPQHF. The CDR3 region has the DNA TGTGCCAGCAGTGAATCCAGGTATAATAGCAATCAGCCCCAGCATTTT.